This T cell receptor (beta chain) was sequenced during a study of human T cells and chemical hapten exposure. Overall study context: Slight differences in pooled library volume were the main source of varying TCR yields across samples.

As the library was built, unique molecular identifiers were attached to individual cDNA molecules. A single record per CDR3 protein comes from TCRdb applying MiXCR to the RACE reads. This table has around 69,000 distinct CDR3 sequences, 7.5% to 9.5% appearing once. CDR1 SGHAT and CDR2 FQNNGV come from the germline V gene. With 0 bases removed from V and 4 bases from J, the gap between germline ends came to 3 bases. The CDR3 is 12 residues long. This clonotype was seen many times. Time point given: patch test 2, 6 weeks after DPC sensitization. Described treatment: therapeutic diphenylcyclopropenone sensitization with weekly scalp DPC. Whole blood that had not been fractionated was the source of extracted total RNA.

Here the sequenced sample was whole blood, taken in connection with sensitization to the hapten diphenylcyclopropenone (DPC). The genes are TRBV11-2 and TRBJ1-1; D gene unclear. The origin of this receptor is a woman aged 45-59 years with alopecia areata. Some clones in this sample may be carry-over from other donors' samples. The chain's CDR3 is CASSLEATEAFF. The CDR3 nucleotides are TGTGCCAGCAGCTTAGAGGCCACTGAAGCTTTCTTT.